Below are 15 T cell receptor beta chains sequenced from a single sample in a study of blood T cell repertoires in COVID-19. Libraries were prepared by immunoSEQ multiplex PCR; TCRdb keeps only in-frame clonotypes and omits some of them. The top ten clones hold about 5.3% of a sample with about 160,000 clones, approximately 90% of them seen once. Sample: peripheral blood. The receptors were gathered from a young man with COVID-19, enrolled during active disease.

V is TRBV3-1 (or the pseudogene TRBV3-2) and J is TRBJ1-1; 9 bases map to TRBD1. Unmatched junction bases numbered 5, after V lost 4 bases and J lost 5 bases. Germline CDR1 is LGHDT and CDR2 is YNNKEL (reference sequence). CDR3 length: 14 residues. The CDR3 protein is CASSLTGTGTEAFF. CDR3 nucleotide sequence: TGTGCCAGCAGCCTCACCGGGACAGGGACTGAAGCTTTCTTT.

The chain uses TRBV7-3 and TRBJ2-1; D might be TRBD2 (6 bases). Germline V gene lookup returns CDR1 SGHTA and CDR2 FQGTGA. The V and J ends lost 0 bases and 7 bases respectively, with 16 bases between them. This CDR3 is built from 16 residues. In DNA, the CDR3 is TGTGCCAGCAGCTTAACTCGTATTCCGGGAGTAAATGAGCAGTTCTTC. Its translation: CASSLTRIPGVNEQFF.

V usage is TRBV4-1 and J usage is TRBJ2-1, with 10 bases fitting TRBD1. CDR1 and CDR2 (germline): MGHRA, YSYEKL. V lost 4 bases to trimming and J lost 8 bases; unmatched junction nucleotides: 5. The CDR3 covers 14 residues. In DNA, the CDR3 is TGCGCCAGCAGCCCTGACAGGGGGCGGGATGAGCAGTTCTTC. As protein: CASSPDRGRDEQFF.

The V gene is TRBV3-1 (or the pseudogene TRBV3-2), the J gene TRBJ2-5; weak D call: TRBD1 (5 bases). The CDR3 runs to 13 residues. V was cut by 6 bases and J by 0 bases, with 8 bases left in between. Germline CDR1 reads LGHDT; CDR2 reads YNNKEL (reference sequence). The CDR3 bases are TGTGCCAGCAGACCAGGGTACCAAGAGACCCAGTACTTC. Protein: CASRPGYQETQYF.

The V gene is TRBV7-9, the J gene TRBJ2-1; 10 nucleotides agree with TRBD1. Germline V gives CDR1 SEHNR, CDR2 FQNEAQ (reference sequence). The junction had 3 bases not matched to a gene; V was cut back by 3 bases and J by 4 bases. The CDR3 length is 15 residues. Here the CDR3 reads CASSFPGQGYNEQFF. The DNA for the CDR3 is TGTGCCAGCAGCTTCCCGGGACAGGGGTACAATGAGCAGTTCTTC.

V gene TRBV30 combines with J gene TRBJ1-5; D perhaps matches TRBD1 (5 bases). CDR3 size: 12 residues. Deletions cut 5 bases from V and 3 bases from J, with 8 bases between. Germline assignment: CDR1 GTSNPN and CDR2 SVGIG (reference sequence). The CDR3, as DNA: TGTGCCTGGTCCAGGGACAATCAGCCCCAGCATTTT. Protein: CAWSRDNQPQHF.

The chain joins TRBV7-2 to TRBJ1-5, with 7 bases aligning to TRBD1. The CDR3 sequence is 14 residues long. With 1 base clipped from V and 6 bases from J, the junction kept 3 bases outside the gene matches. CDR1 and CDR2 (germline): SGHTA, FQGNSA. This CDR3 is CASSLGQGGQPQHF. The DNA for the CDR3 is TGTGCCAGCAGCTTAGGACAGGGAGGTCAGCCCCAGCATTTT.

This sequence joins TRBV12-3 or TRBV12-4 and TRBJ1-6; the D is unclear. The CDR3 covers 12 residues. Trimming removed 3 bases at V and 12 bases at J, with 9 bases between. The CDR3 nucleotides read TGTGCCAGCAGTTTGGTCAGACAACCCCTCCACTTT. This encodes CASSLVRQPLHF.

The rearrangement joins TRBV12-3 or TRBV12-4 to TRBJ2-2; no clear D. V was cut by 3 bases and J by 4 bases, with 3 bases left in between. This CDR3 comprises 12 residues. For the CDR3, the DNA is TGTGCCAGCAGTTTCGGCACCGGGGAGCTGTTTTTT. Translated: CASSFGTGELFF.

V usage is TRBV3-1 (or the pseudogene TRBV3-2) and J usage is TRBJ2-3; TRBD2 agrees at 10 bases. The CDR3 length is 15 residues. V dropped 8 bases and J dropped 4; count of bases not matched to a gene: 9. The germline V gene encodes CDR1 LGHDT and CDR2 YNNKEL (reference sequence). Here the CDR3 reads CASRQRGGPADTQYF. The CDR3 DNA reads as TGTGCCAGCCGACAGCGGGGGGGCCCGGCAGATACGCAGTATTTT.

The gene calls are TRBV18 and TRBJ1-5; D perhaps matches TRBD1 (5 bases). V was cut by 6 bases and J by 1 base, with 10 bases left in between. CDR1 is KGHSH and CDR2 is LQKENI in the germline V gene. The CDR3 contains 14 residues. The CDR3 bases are TGTGCCAGCTCGTCCAGGGAAAGCAATCAGCCCCAGCATTTT. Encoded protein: CASSSRESNQPQHF.

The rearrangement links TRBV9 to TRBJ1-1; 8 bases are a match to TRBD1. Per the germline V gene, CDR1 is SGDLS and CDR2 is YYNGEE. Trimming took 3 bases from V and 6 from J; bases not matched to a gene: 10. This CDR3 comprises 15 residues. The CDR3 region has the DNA TGTGCCAGCAGCGCAGGGCAGGGGGCTGGGGCTGAAGCTTTCTTT. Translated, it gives CASSAGQGAGAEAFF.

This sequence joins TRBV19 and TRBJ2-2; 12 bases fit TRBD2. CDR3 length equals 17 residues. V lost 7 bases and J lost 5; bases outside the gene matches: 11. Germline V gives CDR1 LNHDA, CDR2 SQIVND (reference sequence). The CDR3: CASNPPGLAGSTGELFF. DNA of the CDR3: TGTGCCAGTAATCCTCCGGGACTAGCGGGTAGTACCGGGGAGCTGTTTTTT.

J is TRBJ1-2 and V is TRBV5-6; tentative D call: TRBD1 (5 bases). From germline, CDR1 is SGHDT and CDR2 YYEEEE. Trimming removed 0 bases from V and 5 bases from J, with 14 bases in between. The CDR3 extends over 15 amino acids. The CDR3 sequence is CASSLGDRGNYGYTF. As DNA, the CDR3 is TGTGCCAGCAGCTTGGGCGACAGAGGTAATTATGGCTACACCTTC. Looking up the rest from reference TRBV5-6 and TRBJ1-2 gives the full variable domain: DAGVTQSPTHLIKTRGQQVTLRCSPKSGHDTVSWYQQALGQGPQFIFQYYEEEERQRGNFPDRFSGHQFPNYSSELNVNALLLGDSALYLCASSLGDRGNYGYTFGSGTRLTVV.

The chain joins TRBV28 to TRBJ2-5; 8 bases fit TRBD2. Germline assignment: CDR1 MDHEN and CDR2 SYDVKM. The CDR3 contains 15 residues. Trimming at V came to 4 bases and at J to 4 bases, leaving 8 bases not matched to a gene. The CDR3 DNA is TGTGCCAGCAGTTCTCAAAAGCGGGAGCTAGAGACCCAGTACTTC. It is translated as CASSSQKRELETQYF. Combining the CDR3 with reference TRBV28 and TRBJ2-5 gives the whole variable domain DVKVTQSSRYLVKRTGEKVFLECVQDMDHENMFWYRQDPGLGLRLIYFSYDVKMKEKGDIPEGYSVSREKKERFSLILESASTNQTSMYLCASSSQKRELETQYFGPGTRLLVL.